These 21 T cell receptor beta chains were sequenced from one sample in a study of Ad26.COV2.S vaccination and SARS-CoV-2 variants. Treatment here: roughly 20 received Ad26.COV2.S at low or high dose, single or two shots; several received placebo; per-sample allocation not given. Sampling was done on day 63 after the first vaccine or placebo injection. TCRdb keeps only in-frame clones here, not all; method: immunoSEQ multiplex PCR. The sample lists some 520,000 clones; approximately 88% were seen once. The specimen comprised peripheral blood, sampled in a trial of Ad26.COV2.S vaccine versus placebo. The receptors were gathered from a person between 18 and 65 years old who received the Ad26.COV2.S COVID-19 vaccine or a placebo.

A word on this clone: The same CDR3 also results from other DNA sequences found in this sample. J is TRBJ2-2 and V is TRBV7-2; D gene unclear. Deletions cut 3 bases from V and 3 bases from J, with 5 bases between. Germline CDR1 and CDR2: SGHTA and FQGNSA. This CDR3 spans 13 amino acids. This CDR3 is CASSLAYTGELFF. Here the CDR3 DNA reads TGTGCCAGCAGCTTGGCGTACACCGGGGAGCTGTTTTTT.

J is TRBJ2-1 and V is TRBV6-5; D not certain. Trimming removed 4 bases at V and 3 bases at J, with 7 bases between. This CDR3 is built from 13 residues. Germline lookup yields CDR1 MNHEY and CDR2 SVGAGI. CDR3 residues: CASSSTYYNEQFF. CDR3 in DNA: TGTGCCAGCAGTTCGACTTACTACAATGAGCAGTTCTTC.

The chain is built from TRBV3-1 (or the pseudogene TRBV3-2) and TRBJ2-2; possibly TRBD2 for D (5 bases). Germline values: CDR1 LGHDT, CDR2 YNNKEL (reference sequence). CDR3 length: 16 amino acids. Deletions cut 4 bases from V and 4 bases from J, with 16 bases between. CDR3 protein: CASSLTSGVSTGELFF. The DNA for the CDR3 is TGTGCCAGCAGCCTAACTTCCGGGGTTTCCACCGGGGAGCTGTTTTTT.

CDR3 sequence (DNA): TGTGCCAGCAGTTTAGTTTCTGGTCCTTCCTACGAGCAGTACTTC. This sequence encodes CASSLVSGPSYEQYF. The chain employs TRBV27 and TRBJ2-7; D ambiguous. The V end was cut by 2 bases, the J end by 1 base, with 12 bases between. Germline values: CDR1 MNHEY, CDR2 SMNVEV (reference sequence). The CDR3 runs 15 residues.

The chain uses TRBV2 and TRBJ2-7; D is unresolved. V shed 7 bases and J shed 3 bases, with 13 bases lying between them. The CDR3 covers 13 residues. Germline V gene data show CDR1 as SNHLY and CDR2 as FYNNEI. The CDR3 loop is CASTPRGFYEQYF. The CDR3 nucleotides read TGTGCCAGCACCCCCCGAGGCTTCTACGAGCAGTACTTC.

The chain combines TRBV10-2 with TRBJ1-2, with TRBD1 matching over 7 bases. Germline CDR1 reads WSHSY; CDR2 reads SAAADI. Trimming took 2 bases from V and 6 from J; bases not matched to a gene: 3. This CDR3 contains 13 residues. The CDR3 is CASSEQGQDGYTF. As DNA, the CDR3 is TGCGCCAGCAGTGAGCAAGGACAGGATGGCTACACCTTC.

V and J are TRBV4-3 and TRBJ2-1; 9 nucleotides align to TRBD2. The CDR3 loop spans 15 amino acids. Germline loops: CDR1 LGHNA, CDR2 YSLEER. V trimming: 0 bases; J trimming: 12 bases; junction bases outside the gene matches: 9. DNA for the CDR3: TGCGCCAGCAGCCAAGATCACGGCGGGAGGGTGGCGCAGTTCTTC. Translated, it gives CASSQDHGGRVAQFF.

V usage is TRBV9 and J usage is TRBJ1-6; TRBD1 might be the D (5 bases). The V gene's germline CDR1 is SGDLS and CDR2 YYNGEE. Deletions cut 0 bases from V and 7 bases from J, with 11 bases between. The CDR3 runs 15 residues. CDR3 loop: CASSVVGGINSPLHF. DNA for the CDR3: TGTGCCAGCAGCGTAGTCGGGGGTATCAATTCACCCCTCCACTTT.

The V gene is TRBV20-1, the J gene TRBJ1-1; the D is unclear. CDR3 length: 10 amino acids. Trimming stripped 3 bases from V and 12 bases from J, with 11 bases between. Germline V lookup: CDR1 DFQATT, CDR2 SNEGSKA (reference sequence). The DNA for the CDR3 is TGCAGTGCTAGGGCGGGCGGTCCTTTCTTT. Protein sequence: CSARAGGPFF.

The gene calls are TRBV5-4 and TRBJ2-7; 7 bases fit TRBD1. This CDR3 spans 13 amino acids. V shed 9 bases, J shed 0 bases, and the junction held 6 bases outside the gene matches. CDR1 is SGHNT, CDR2 YYREEE, per germline (reference sequence). CDR3 DNA sequence: TGTGCCACTGCCGGGACAGCCTCCTACGAGCAGTACTTC. Protein product: CATAGTASYEQYF.

The genes are TRBV7-9 and TRBJ1-1; TRBD1 agrees at 11 bases. Looked up from germline, CDR1 is SEHNR and CDR2 is FQNEAQ (reference sequence). V was clipped by 2 bases and J by 5 bases; unmatched bases: 4. This CDR3 has 15 residues. CDR3 sequence: CASSLKGQGGTEAFF. In nucleotides, the CDR3 is TGTGCCAGCAGCTTAAAGGGACAGGGGGGGACTGAAGCTTTCTTT.

This chain joins TRBV11-3 and TRBJ2-1; TRBD2 agrees at 7 bases. The CDR3 spans 16 residues. Germline trimming cut 0 bases from V and 5 bases from J; bases unmatched to any gene: 7. The germline V gene encodes CDR1 SGHNT and CDR2 YENEEA. The CDR3 reads CASSLEGGSAHNEQFF. CDR3 nucleotides: TGTGCCAGCAGCTTAGAAGGCGGGAGCGCCCACAATGAGCAGTTCTTC.

The V and J genes are TRBV5-4 and TRBJ2-6; a possible D gene is TRBD2 (6 bases). Germline V CDR1 and CDR2: SGHNT, YYREEE (reference sequence). V lost 5 bases and J 5 bases, leaving 11 bases between the germline ends. This CDR3 has 14 amino acids. CDR3 in amino acids: CASRPGERANVLTF. The CDR3 DNA is TGTGCCAGCAGGCCGGGAGAGCGGGCCAACGTCCTGACTTTC.

CDR3 in amino acids: CASSRGLAGGRWTDTQYF. The CDR3 DNA reads as TGTGCCAGCAGTCGGGGACTAGCGGGAGGTCGTTGGACAGATACGCAGTATTTT. V is TRBV7-9 and J is TRBJ2-3, with TRBD2 identical over 15 bases. Trimming at V came to 6 bases and at J to 3 bases, leaving 10 bases not matched to a gene. The CDR3 sequence is 18 residues long. The V gene's germline CDR1 is SEHNR and CDR2 FQNEAQ (reference sequence).

To note about this clone: The same CDR3 can be traced to other DNA sequences in this sample. The chain links TRBV7-3 to TRBJ2-3; D might be TRBD2 (5 bases). The V end lost 2 bases, the J end lost 0 bases, and 6 bases lay between the germline ends. Per the germline V gene, CDR1 is SGHTA and CDR2 is FQGTGA. This CDR3 region has 14 residues. The CDR3 DNA follows: TGTGCCAGCAGCTTATCGGGGAGCACAGATACGCAGTATTTT. Translating it yields CASSLSGSTDTQYF.

V and J are TRBV7-9 and TRBJ2-6, with 7 positions matching TRBD1. In germline, CDR1 is SEHNR, CDR2 FQNEAQ (reference sequence). The CDR3 sequence is 15 residues long. The J segment lost 2 bases and the V segment lost 7 bases, leaving 5 bases of the junction unmatched. CDR3 nucleotide sequence: TGTGCCAGCAACCCGGGACAGACTGGGGCCAACGTCCTGACTTTC. Translation gives CASNPGQTGANVLTF.

The genes are TRBV4-3 and TRBJ2-2, with D unclear. Germline V gene data show CDR1 as LGHNA and CDR2 as YSLEER. The CDR3 extends over 13 amino acids. The V end lost 0 bases, the J end lost 6 bases, and 5 bases lay between the germline ends. CDR3 sequence (DNA): TGCGCCAGCAGCCAAGATTGGTCCGGGGAGCTGTTTTTT. It specifies CASSQDWSGELFF.

The CDR3, as DNA: TGTGCCAGCAGCTTGCCCGGGGCCTCCTACAATGAGCAGTTCTTC. This translates into CASSLPGASYNEQFF. The chain recombines TRBV5-6 with TRBJ2-1; D tentatively reads TRBD1 or TRBD2 (5 bases each). The CDR3 runs 15 residues. Trimming stripped 1 base from V and 0 bases from J, with 8 bases between. Germline V gene data show CDR1 as SGHDT and CDR2 as YYEEEE.

This chain connects TRBV4-2 to TRBJ2-7; 12 bases align to TRBD2. Germline V gene sequence: CDR1 LGHNA, CDR2 YNFKEQ. This CDR3 spans 16 amino acids. With 1 base clipped from V and 2 bases from J, the junction kept 3 bases outside the gene matches. The CDR3 loop reads CASSQALAGGPYEQYF. CDR3 bases: TGTGCCAGCAGCCAAGCCCTAGCGGGAGGGCCCTACGAGCAGTACTTC.

The rearrangement links TRBV19 to TRBJ2-7; TRBD1 agrees at 10 bases. The CDR3 is 13 amino acids. CDR1 and CDR2 from the germline V gene are LNHDA and SQIVND (reference sequence). After removal of 9 bases from V and 4 bases from J, the junction contained 6 bases not matched to a gene. CDR3 in amino acids: CASTGTGVYEQYF. CDR3 nucleotide sequence: TGTGCCAGCACCGGGACAGGGGTTTACGAGCAGTACTTC. Full variable domain (outside the CDR3, taken from reference TRBV19 and TRBJ2-7): DGGITQSPKYLFRKEGQNVTLSCEQNLNHDAMYWYRQDPGQGLRLIYYSQIVNDFQKGDIAEGYSVSREKKESFPLTVTSAQKNPTAFYLCASTGTGVYEQYFGPGTRLTVT.

The gene calls are TRBV5-1 and TRBJ2-3; D is perhaps TRBD2 (5 bases). The V gene lost 4 bases and the J gene lost 2 bases, with 11 bases spanning the gap. The CDR3 spans 14 residues. Per the germline V gene, CDR1 is SGHRS and CDR2 is YFSETQ. The CDR3 spells CASSPGVATDTQYF. CDR3 nucleotides: TGCGCCAGCAGCCCCGGGGTGGCCACAGATACGCAGTATTTT.